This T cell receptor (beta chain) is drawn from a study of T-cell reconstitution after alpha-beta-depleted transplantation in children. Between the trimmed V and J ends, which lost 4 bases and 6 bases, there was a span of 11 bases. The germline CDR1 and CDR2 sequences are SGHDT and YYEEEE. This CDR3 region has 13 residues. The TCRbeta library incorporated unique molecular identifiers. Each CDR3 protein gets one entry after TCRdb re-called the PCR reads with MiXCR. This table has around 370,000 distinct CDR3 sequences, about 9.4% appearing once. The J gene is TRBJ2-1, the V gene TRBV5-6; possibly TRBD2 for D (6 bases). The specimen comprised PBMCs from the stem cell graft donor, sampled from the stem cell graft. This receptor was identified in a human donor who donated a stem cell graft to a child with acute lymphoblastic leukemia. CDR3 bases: TGTGCCAGCAGCACGGGACTTTCCAATGAGCAGTTCTTC. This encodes CASSTGLSNEQFF.